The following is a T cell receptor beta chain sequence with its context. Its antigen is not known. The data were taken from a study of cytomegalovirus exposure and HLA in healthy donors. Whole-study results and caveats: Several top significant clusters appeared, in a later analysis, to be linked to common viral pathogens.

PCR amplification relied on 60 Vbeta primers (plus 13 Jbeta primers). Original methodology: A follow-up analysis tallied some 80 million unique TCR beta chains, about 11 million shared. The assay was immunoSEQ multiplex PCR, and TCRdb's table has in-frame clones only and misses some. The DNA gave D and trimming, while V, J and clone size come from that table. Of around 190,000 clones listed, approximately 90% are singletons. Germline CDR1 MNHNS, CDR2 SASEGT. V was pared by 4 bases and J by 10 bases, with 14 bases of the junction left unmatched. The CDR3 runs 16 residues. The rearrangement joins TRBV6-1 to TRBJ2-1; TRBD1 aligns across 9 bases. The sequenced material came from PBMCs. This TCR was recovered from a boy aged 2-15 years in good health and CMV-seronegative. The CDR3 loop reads CASSVSLRDRADEQFF. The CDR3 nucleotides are TGTGCCAGCAGTGTCAGCCTCCGGGACAGGGCGGACGAGCAGTTCTTC.